This entry concerns a single TCR beta chain. Its specificity is not known. This sample stems from a study of shared clonotypes between healthy human individuals. Study-level results: In the sorted subsets, rarefaction showed sequencing was incomplete despite large depth. Unshared clonotypes carried lower generation probabilities than those common to all four donors.

Germline values: CDR1 MGHRA, CDR2 YSYEKL. CDR3 length equals 18 residues. Germline trimming cut 0 bases from V and 0 bases from J; bases unmatched to any gene: 7. The repertoire was sequenced with immunoSEQ multiplex PCR; TCRdb's copy has only in-frame clones and lacks some. Among roughly 400,000 clones listed, 96% were seen once. CD8 memory combined CD45RO+ cells with CCR7-negative CD45RA+ TemRA cells. The rearrangement joins TRBV4-1 to TRBJ2-3; 9 nucleotides agree with TRBD1. This clonotype was obtained from a man between 25 and 39 years old in good health. Sequencing was performed on memory CD8+ T cells sorted from blood. Documented subset: CD45RO+ cells pooled with CCR7-negative TemRA cells. The CDR3 coding sequence is TGCGCCAGCAGCCAAGAGATTTCGGGACAGGGCAGCACAGATACGCAGTATTTT. Protein: CASSQEISGQGSTDTQYF.